A single T cell receptor beta chain is shown here with its context. As originally analysed: Counts of nucleated cells, estimated from reference gene primer amplification, were obtained. Generated by immunoSEQ multiplex PCR, the TCRdb table keeps only in-frame clones and is missing some. V, J and clone size reflect that table, while D and trimming were determined from the DNA. The repertoire holds about 180,000 clones, with 82% as singletons. CDR3 length: 12 residues. With 8 bases clipped from V and 0 bases from J, the junction kept 1 base outside the gene matches. Germline loops: CDR1 SGHTA, CDR2 FQGNSA. The sample originates from a study of blood T cell repertoires in COVID-19. Background on the study: Samples came from the United States, Italy and Spain, spanning acute and convalescent COVID-19. The analysed material was cDNA or gDNA that came from T cells, B-cell-depleted T cells, or PBMCs.

The gene calls are TRBV7-2 and TRBJ2-7; 7 bases match TRBD1. This TCR came from a woman aged 65 to 85 with acute or convalescent COVID-19. Sequenced material: peripheral blood. The CDR3 sequence is CASQGVSYEQYF. DNA of the CDR3: TGTGCCAGCCAGGGGGTCTCCTACGAGCAGTACTTC.